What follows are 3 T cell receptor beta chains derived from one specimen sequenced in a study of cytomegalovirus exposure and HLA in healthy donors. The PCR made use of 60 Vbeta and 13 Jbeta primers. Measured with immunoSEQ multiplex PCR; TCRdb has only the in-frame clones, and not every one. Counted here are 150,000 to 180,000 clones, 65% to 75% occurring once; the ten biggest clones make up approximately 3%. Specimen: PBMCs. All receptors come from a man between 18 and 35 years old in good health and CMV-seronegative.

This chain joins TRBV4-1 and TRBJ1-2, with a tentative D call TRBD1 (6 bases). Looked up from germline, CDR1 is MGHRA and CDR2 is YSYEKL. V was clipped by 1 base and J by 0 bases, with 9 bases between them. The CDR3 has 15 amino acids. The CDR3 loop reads CASSQGTDSNYGYTF. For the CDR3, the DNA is TGCGCCAGCAGCCAAGGGACAGATTCTAACTATGGCTACACCTTC.

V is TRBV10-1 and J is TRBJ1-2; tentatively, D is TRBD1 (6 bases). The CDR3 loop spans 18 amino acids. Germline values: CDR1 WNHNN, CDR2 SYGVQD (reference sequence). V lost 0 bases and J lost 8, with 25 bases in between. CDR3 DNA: TGCGCCAGCAGTGAGTCGAGCGCAGAGACAGGTAAGTTCGAAGGCTACACCTTC. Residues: CASSESSAETGKFEGYTF.

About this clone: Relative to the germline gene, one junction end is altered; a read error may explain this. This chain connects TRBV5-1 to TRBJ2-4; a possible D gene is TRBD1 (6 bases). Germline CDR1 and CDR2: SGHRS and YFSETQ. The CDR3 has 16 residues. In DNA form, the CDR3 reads TGCGCCAGCAGCTTACCGGACAGCTTAGCCAAAAACAGTCAGTACTTC. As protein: CASSLPDSLAKNSQYF.